This is a list of T cell receptor beta chains from one sample in a study of post-analysis software for immune sequencing data. Using its own MiXCR run on the PCR reads, TCRdb lists one record per CDR3 protein. Of about 430,000 distinct CDR3 sequences listed, about 40% are singletons. Material for sequencing was blood. These receptors were taken from a girl aged 2 to 9 with multiple sclerosis. CDR3s include the opening cysteine and the closing phenylalanine or tryptophan. Fields, in order: J gene, CDR3 length, D gene, V gene, clone size, CDR3 protein, CDR3 DNA. D genes are given only for firm matches. Size values are once, few and many counts, or a class for expanded clones, and some rows have none.

>TRBJ2-1|15|TRBD1|TRBV14|.
CASSQGQGASNEQFF
TGTGCCAGCAGCCAAGGACAGGGGGCATCAAATGAGCAGTTCTTC
>TRBJ2-4|18|.|TRBV12-3/TRBV12-4|.
CASSLRPLGGAAKNIQYF
TGTGCCAGCAGTTTACGGCCTTTGGGGGGGGCGGCCAAAAACATTCAGTACTTC
>TRBJ2-7|11|TRBD1|TRBV30|.
CASTGFGEQYF
TGTGCCTCGACAGGGTTTGGAGAGCAGTACTTC
>TRBJ2-1|12|.|TRBV11-1|.
CASSLIPSFLFF
TGTGCCAGCAGCTTAATTCCTAGTTTTCTGTTCTTC
>TRBJ1-5|14|.|TRBV12-3/TRBV12-4|.
CASRIDLPNQPQHF
TGTGCCAGCAGAATAGACCTGCCCAATCAGCCCCAGCATTTT
>TRBJ2-1|12|TRBD1|TRBV6-2/TRBV6-3|few
CASRDRGNEQFF
TGTGCCAGCAGGGACAGGGGCAATGAGCAGTTCTTC
>TRBJ1-1|14|.|TRBV5-1|few
CASSLVQENTEAFF
TGCGCCAGCAGCTTGGTACAGGAGAACACTGAAGCTTTCTTT
>TRBJ1-1|15|.|TRBV5-1|.
CVSSGGRTTNTEAFF
TGCGTCAGCAGCGGTGGCCGGACAACGAACACTGAAGCTTTCTTT
>TRBJ2-1|12|.|TRBV5-1|.
CASSNDWYEQFF
TGCGCCAGCAGCAACGACTGGTATGAGCAGTTCTTC
>TRBJ2-1|13|.|TRBV28|.
CASSLFRDDEQFF
TGTGCCAGCAGTTTATTCAGAGACGATGAGCAGTTCTTC
>TRBJ2-1|12|.|TRBV20-1|.
CSARGKGDEQFF
TGCAGTGCTAGGGGGAAGGGGGATGAGCAGTTCTTC
>TRBJ2-5|14|TRBD2|TRBV7-8|.
CASSFQRGAGSKYF
TGTGCCAGCAGCTTTCAGCGGGGCGCCGGATCTAAGTACTTC
>TRBJ2-3|15|.|TRBV6-1|.
CASSKTTLSTDTQYF
TGTGCCAGCAGTAAGACAACCCTGAGCACAGATACGCAGTATTTT
>TRBJ1-2|15|.|TRBV20-1|.
CSARETGVSNYGYTF
TGCAGTGCTAGAGAGACGGGCGTGAGTAACTATGGCTACACCTTC
>TRBJ1-5|13|.|TRBV20-1|.
CSAGYRGNQPQHF
TGCAGTGCCGGATACAGGGGCAATCAGCCCCAGCATTTT
>TRBJ2-7|12|.|TRBV20-1|.
CSARDFSYEQYF
TGCAGTGCTAGGGACTTTTCCTACGAGCAGTACTTC
>TRBJ1-2|15|TRBD1|TRBV5-1|.
CASSHTPTGLNGYTF
TGCGCCAGCAGCCACACCCCGACAGGGTTAAATGGCTACACCTTC
>TRBJ1-5|14|.|TRBV12-3/TRBV12-4|.
CASSSPRSNQPQHF
TGTGCCAGCAGTTCCCCGAGGAGCAATCAGCCCCAGCATTTT
>TRBJ1-4|11|.|TRBV29-1|.
CAGGTNEKLFF
TGCGCGGGCGGCACTAATGAAAAACTGTTTTTT
>TRBJ2-7|13|.|TRBV7-9|.
CAGSFYSGAEQYF
TGTGCCGGCAGCTTCTATTCGGGTGCCGAGCAGTACTTC
>TRBJ2-7|14|TRBD1|TRBV28|.
CASRNRGAAYEQYF
TGTGCCAGCAGAAACAGGGGGGCTGCCTACGAGCAGTACTTC
>TRBJ2-1|13|.|TRBV2|.
CASIRSSYNEQFF
TGTGCCAGCATCCGAAGCTCCTACAATGAGCAGTTCTTC
>TRBJ2-3|15|.|TRBV7-8|few
CASSFHKTLTDTQYF
TGTGCCAGCAGCTTCCACAAGACTCTCACAGATACGCAGTATTTT
>TRBJ2-7|13|TRBD1|TRBV29-1|.
CSGRQGASGEQYF
TGCAGCGGAAGACAGGGGGCGAGCGGCGAGCAGTACTTC
>TRBJ2-1|17|.|TRBV5-5|.
CASSLEALVSRSVEQFF
TGTGCCAGCAGCTTGGAAGCACTAGTTAGTCGGTCGGTTGAGCAGTTCTTC
>TRBJ1-6|14|.|TRBV12-3/TRBV12-4|.
CASSSGVFGSPLHF
TGTGCCAGCAGTTCAGGGGTGTTCGGTTCACCCCTCCACTTT
>TRBJ2-3|14|TRBD2|TRBV7-3|few
CASRTSGSTDTQYF
TGTGCCAGCAGGACTAGCGGAAGCACAGATACGCAGTATTTT
>TRBJ2-3|17|TRBD2|TRBV7-8|.
CASSLAGGPGFTDTQYF
TGTGCCAGCAGCTTAGCGGGAGGGCCCGGCTTCACAGATACGCAGTATTTT
>TRBJ1-2|17|.|TRBV9|.
CASSAVSGSGTNYGYTF
TGTGCCAGCAGCGCAGTGTCAGGCTCTGGGACTAACTATGGCTACACCTTC
>TRBJ1-2|13|.|TRBV7-2|.
CASSWEGIYGYTF
TGTGCCAGCAGTTGGGAGGGGATCTATGGCTACACCTTC
>TRBJ1-4|13|.|TRBV15|once
CATSRDLDEKLFF
TGTGCCACCAGCAGAGATCTCGATGAAAAACTGTTTTTT
>TRBJ2-5|12|.|TRBV29-1|few
CSLRTGQETQYF
TGCAGCTTGAGAACAGGCCAAGAGACCCAGTACTTC
>TRBJ2-7|15|.|TRBV7-9|once
CASSPREDLAYEQYF
TGTGCCAGCAGCCCACGAGAGGACTTGGCCTACGAGCAGTACTTC
>TRBJ2-3|15|TRBD1|TRBV29-1|.
CSADSGTAFTDTQYF
TGCAGCGCAGATTCCGGGACAGCTTTCACAGATACGCAGTATTTT
>TRBJ2-7|13|.|TRBV4-1|.
CASGRGPDYEQYF
TGCGCCAGCGGGCGGGGGCCCGACTACGAGCAGTACTTC
>TRBJ1-1|14|.|TRBV28|.
CASRLTELNTEAFF
TGTGCCAGCAGACTGACAGAATTGAACACTGAAGCTTTCTTT
>TRBJ1-1|15|.|TRBV4-3|.
CASSQDIRGSAEAFF
TGCGCCAGCAGCCAAGATATACGGGGATCGGCTGAAGCTTTCTTT
>TRBJ2-3|16|.|TRBV28|.
CASSPNGGMSTDTQYF
TGTGCCAGCAGTCCTAACGGGGGAATGAGCACAGATACGCAGTATTTT
>TRBJ2-7|14|.|TRBV28|.
CASSHRDKRYEQYF
TGTGCCAGCAGCCACCGGGACAAAAGATACGAGCAGTACTTC
>TRBJ1-4|15|.|TRBV6-2/TRBV6-3|.
CASSYLGRVNEKLFF
TGTGCCAGCAGTTACCTCGGCAGGGTGAATGAAAAACTGTTTTTT
>TRBJ2-1|17|.|TRBV10-3|.
CAISESAGLSSYNEQFF
TGTGCCATCAGTGAGTCGGCAGGGTTAAGCTCCTACAATGAGCAGTTCTTC
>TRBJ2-2|15|TRBD2|TRBV20-1|.
CSASRSSGAPGELFF
TGCAGTGCTAGTCGGTCAAGCGGGGCCCCCGGGGAGCTGTTTTTT
>TRBJ2-7|17|TRBD2|TRBV25-1|.
CASSEKGTSGTYNEQYF
TGTGCCAGCAGTGAGAAAGGGACTAGCGGAACCTACAATGAGCAGTACTTC
>TRBJ1-2|15|.|TRBV28|few
CASSLSAGAVRGYTF
TGTGCCAGCAGTTTATCCGCAGGGGCTGTTCGTGGCTACACCTTC
>TRBJ1-2|14|.|TRBV4-2|few
CASSPSIGARGYTF
TGTGCCAGCAGCCCAAGTATAGGGGCGAGGGGCTACACCTTC
>TRBJ2-1|15|.|TRBV7-9|.
CASSLVQDKYNEQFF
TGTGCCAGCAGCTTAGTGCAGGACAAATACAATGAGCAGTTCTTC
>TRBJ2-3|15|.|TRBV28|.
CASSLLGHRTDTQYF
TGTGCCAGCAGTTTATTGGGACACCGCACAGATACGCAGTATTTT
>TRBJ1-1|16|TRBD1|TRBV7-9|once
CASSLGQGPLNTEAFF
TGTGCCAGCAGCTTAGGACAGGGGCCCCTGAACACTGAAGCTTTCTTT
>TRBJ1-2|11|.|TRBV12-3/TRBV12-4|.
CASSRSGGYTF
TGTGCCAGCAGCCGCTCCGGGGGCTACACCTTC
>TRBJ2-3|17|TRBD2|TRBV12-3/TRBV12-4|.
CASRLTLGGEGTDTQYF
TGCGCCAGCCGTTTAACCCTGGGGGGGGAGGGGACAGATACGCAGTATTTT
>TRBJ1-5|15|TRBD1|TRBV28|few
CASSLWARGRQPQHF
TGTGCCAGCAGTTTATGGGCCAGGGGGCGACAGCCCCAGCATTTT
>TRBJ2-5|15|TRBD2|TRBV7-2|.
CASSAWGGVQETQYF
TGTGCCAGCAGCGCATGGGGGGGGGTCCAAGAGACCCAGTACTTC
>TRBJ2-1|15|TRBD1|TRBV5-1|few
CASSADRGQYNEQFF
TGCGCCAGCAGCGCCGACAGGGGCCAATACAATGAGCAGTTCTTC
>TRBJ1-2|18|.|TRBV7-8|.
CASSRELLTERANYGYTF
TGTGCCAGCAGCCGAGAATTACTTACAGAAAGAGCTAACTATGGCTACACCTTC
>TRBJ2-5|15|TRBD2|TRBV4-2|few
CASSQGLAGVGTQYF
TGTGCCAGCAGCCAAGGACTAGCGGGAGTAGGGACCCAGTACTTC
>TRBJ2-7|12|.|TRBV29-1|.
CSVWDGTYEQYF
TGCAGCGTTTGGGACGGCACCTACGAGCAGTACTTC
>TRBJ2-1|17|.|TRBV4-3|many
CASSQRPGLLSPGEQFF
TGCGCCAGCAGCCAAAGGCCGGGACTCCTATCACCCGGCGAGCAGTTCTTC